These 23 T cell receptor beta chains were sequenced from one sample in a study of blood T cell repertoires in COVID-19. Using immunoSEQ multiplex PCR, the repertoire was profiled, and TCRdb retains in-frame clones only, with some absent. Here the sample spans nearly 350,000 clones, around 83% being singletons. The material sequenced was peripheral blood. These receptors were obtained from a man under 40 with active or convalescent COVID-19.

This chain connects TRBV28 to TRBJ2-7; D possibly corresponds to TRBD1 (7 bases). The CDR3 has 13 amino acids. Germline loops: CDR1 MDHEN, CDR2 SYDVKM. Trimming cost V 6 bases and J 3 bases, with 12 bases left between them. CDR3 sequence reads: CASSQGGGYEQYF. CDR3 bases: TGTGCCAGCAGCCAGGGGGGCGGCTACGAGCAGTACTTC. The variable domain in full, completed from reference TRBV28 and TRBJ2-7, reads DVKVTQSSRYLVKRTGEKVFLECVQDMDHENMFWYRQDPGLGLRLIYFSYDVKMKEKGDIPEGYSVSREKKERFSLILESASTNQTSMYLCASSQGGGYEQYFGPGTRLTVT.

V usage is TRBV11-2 and J usage is TRBJ2-3, with 8 bases that match TRBD2. J was trimmed by 2 bases and V by 5 bases; bases with no gene match: 9. The CDR3 is 16 residues long. Germline CDR1 and CDR2: SGHAT and FQNNGV. The CDR3 reads CASSALGGGFTDTQYF. DNA of the CDR3: TGTGCCAGCAGCGCCCTCGGGGGGGGATTCACAGATACGCAGTATTTT.

This chain joins TRBV4-1 and TRBJ1-4, with no clear D. The germline V and J ends were trimmed by 1 base and 6 bases, with 15 bases remaining between them. Germline V lookup: CDR1 MGHRA, CDR2 YSYEKL. The CDR3 totals 16 residues. This chain's CDR3 is CASSQGTRGRDEKLFF. The CDR3 DNA sequence: TGCGCCAGCAGCCAAGGTACTCGGGGTAGAGATGAAAAACTGTTTTTT.

The V and J genes are TRBV6-2 or TRBV6-3 and TRBJ2-7, with TRBD2 matching over 8 bases. The CDR3 spans 16 residues. The germline gives CDR1 MNHEY, CDR2 SVGEGT. The V gene end was trimmed by 5 bases and the J gene end by 0 bases; junction bases not matched to a gene: 9. The chain's CDR3 is CASSRSGGFSSYEQYF. CDR3 sequence (DNA): TGTGCCAGCAGTCGAAGCGGGGGCTTCTCCTCCTACGAGCAGTACTTC.

This clone has a single count. The chain has TRBV30 and TRBJ1-5, with a weak D call TRBD1 (5 bases). The CDR3 spans 13 residues. Trimming cost V 5 bases and J 7 bases, with 15 bases left between them. Germline V gene lookup returns CDR1 GTSNPN and CDR2 SVGIG (reference sequence). In DNA form, the CDR3 reads TGTGCCTGGGGTGCAGGGATAGACCAGCCCCAGCATTTT. Amino acids: CAWGAGIDQPQHF.

The chain recombines TRBV9 with TRBJ1-1; 9 bases align to TRBD1. Germline assignment: CDR1 SGDLS and CDR2 YYNGEE. V gave up 3 bases and J gave up 5 bases; unmatched junction bases: 5. CDR3 size: 14 residues. Here the CDR3 reads CASSAQTGGTEAFF. CDR3 DNA sequence: TGTGCCAGCAGCGCCCAGACAGGGGGGACTGAAGCTTTCTTT.

V and J are TRBV6-5 and TRBJ1-3, with a tentative D call TRBD1 (5 bases). V was clipped by 0 bases and J by 2 bases, with 11 bases between them. The CDR3 consists of 16 residues. In germline, CDR1 is MNHEY, CDR2 SVGAGI. The CDR3 protein is CASSYSRGDAGNTIYF. CDR3 bases: TGTGCCAGCAGTTACTCCCGGGGGGACGCTGGAAACACCATATATTTT.

The chain links TRBV19 to TRBJ2-7, with 13 bases aligning to TRBD2. The ends lost 6 bases at V and 7 bases at J; junction bases unmatched: 15. The CDR3 totals 17 residues. Germline assignment: CDR1 LNHDA and CDR2 SQIVND (reference sequence). CDR3 in DNA: TGTGCCAGTAGCATCGGGTCGGGCGGACTAGCGGGAGCGGAGCAGTACTTC. Translation: CASSIGSGGLAGAEQYF.

The V and J genes are TRBV7-9 and TRBJ2-7; possible D gene TRBD1, 6 bases. This CDR3 is built from 15 residues. The V gene lost 6 bases and the J gene lost 1 base, with 16 bases spanning the gap. Germline V lookup: CDR1 SEHNR, CDR2 FQNEAQ (reference sequence). CDR3 in DNA: TGTGCCAGCAGTGGCAGGGGAGATCCATCCTACGAGCAGTACTTC. Residues: CASSGRGDPSYEQYF.

The rearrangement uses TRBV11-3 and TRBJ2-2; 10 bases map to TRBD1. CDR3 length: 19 amino acids. CDR1 SGHNT and CDR2 YENEEA come from the germline V gene. Trimming at V came to 6 bases and at J to 4 bases, leaving 17 bases not matched to a gene. CDR3 in amino acids: CASRRQGAEVGESTGELFF. CDR3 sequence (DNA): TGTGCCAGCAGAAGACAGGGGGCAGAGGTGGGCGAGAGCACCGGGGAGCTGTTTTTT.

The chain carries TRBV10-1 and TRBJ1-1, with D uncertain. CDR1 and CDR2 from the germline V gene are WNHNN and SYGVQD (reference sequence). This CDR3 has 13 residues. Between the trimmed V and J ends, which lost 1 base and 2 bases, there was a span of 5 bases. The CDR3 DNA follows: TGCGCCAGCAGTGAGTTTCTAAACACTGAAGCTTTCTTT. It translates to CASSEFLNTEAFF.

In this sample, this clone turned up a few times. The chain combines TRBV7-2 with TRBJ1-2; 7 nucleotides match TRBD1. Germline-derived CDR1 and CDR2 are SGHTA and FQGNSA. Losses at the gene ends were 5 bases for V and 8 bases for J; bases not matched to a gene: 11. This CDR3 region has 14 residues. The CDR3 loop reads CASSLYQTGNGYTF. For the CDR3, the DNA is TGTGCCAGCAGCCTCTACCAGACAGGGAACGGCTACACCTTC.

The rearrangement uses TRBV5-1 and TRBJ2-3; 8 bases are a match to TRBD1. Trimming took 4 bases from V and 2 from J; bases not matched to a gene: 9. From germline, CDR1 is SGHRS and CDR2 YFSETQ. The CDR3 is 16 residues long. The CDR3 sequence: CASSAAPGQDTDTQYF. CDR3 coding DNA: TGCGCCAGCAGCGCCGCACCGGGACAGGACACAGATACGCAGTATTTT.

Ten or more counts support this clone. The chain carries TRBV5-6 and TRBJ2-5; D is unclear. Germline CDR1 is SGHDT and CDR2 is YYEEEE. Trimming left V 4 bases short and J 1 base short, with 5 bases between. This CDR3 is built from 12 residues. The CDR3 is CASSIRQETQYF. The CDR3 coding sequence is TGTGCCAGCAGCATCCGCCAAGAGACCCAGTACTTC. Complete variable domain (other parts from reference TRBV5-6 and TRBJ2-5): DAGVTQSPTHLIKTRGQQVTLRCSPKSGHDTVSWYQQALGQGPQFIFQYYEEEERQRGNFPDRFSGHQFPNYSSELNVNALLLGDSALYLCASSIRQETQYFGPGTRLLVL.

The table lists this clone with a few counts. The V call is TRBV5-4, the J call TRBJ2-2; 12 positions match TRBD2. After removal of 5 bases from V and 4 bases from J, the junction contained 3 bases not matched to a gene. CDR3 length: 15 amino acids. Germline loops: CDR1 SGHNT, CDR2 YYREEE (reference sequence). The chain's CDR3 is CASRLTSGSTGELFF. For the CDR3, the DNA is TGTGCCAGCAGGTTGACTAGCGGGAGCACCGGGGAGCTGTTTTTT.

This clone appeared once. The chain joins TRBV12-5 to TRBJ2-5; 11 bases agree with TRBD2. V shed 0 bases, J shed 5 bases, and the junction held 2 bases outside the gene matches. The CDR3 has 15 residues. Germline V CDR1 and CDR2: LGHNT, FRNRAP. CDR3 amino acids: CASGLVGLAAETQYF. The CDR3, as DNA: TGTGCTAGTGGTTTGGTGGGACTAGCGGCGGAGACCCAGTACTTC.

This clone turned up a few times. The V call is TRBV7-3, the J call TRBJ2-1; tentatively, D is TRBD1 (5 bases). V was clipped by 4 bases and J by 10 bases, with 17 bases between them. Per the germline V gene, CDR1 is SGHTA and CDR2 is FQGTGA. The CDR3 loop spans 14 amino acids. This chain's CDR3 is CASSSLTMDTEQFF. DNA of the CDR3: TGTGCCAGCAGCTCCCTCACCATGGACACCGAGCAGTTCTTC.

The genes are TRBV30 and TRBJ1-4; D uncertain. This CDR3 spans 13 amino acids. The germline V gene encodes CDR1 GTSNPN and CDR2 SVGIG (reference sequence). The CDR3 here is CALEEGPNEKLFF. CDR3 in DNA: TGTGCACTAGAAGAAGGACCTAATGAAAAACTGTTTTTT.

V and J are TRBV9 and TRBJ2-1, with TRBD2 matching 11 bases. V dropped 2 bases and J dropped 7; count of bases not matched to a gene: 5. The germline V gene encodes CDR1 SGDLS and CDR2 YYNGEE. The CDR3 runs to 15 residues. The CDR3 sequence: CASSVGIAGGNEQFF. CDR3 sequence (DNA): TGTGCCAGCAGCGTCGGTATAGCGGGGGGGAATGAGCAGTTCTTC.

Only a few counts were recorded for this clone. The chain uses TRBV4-2 and TRBJ2-1; D perhaps matches TRBD2 (5 bases). Trimming removed 0 bases at V and 10 bases at J, with 19 bases between. The CDR3 has 16 amino acids. The germline V gene has CDR1 LGHNA and CDR2 YNFKEQ. The CDR3 here is CASSQDRAAPPGEQFF. The CDR3, as DNA: TGTGCCAGCAGCCAAGATCGGGCCGCACCCCCGGGAGAGCAGTTCTTC.

V and J are TRBV13 and TRBJ2-3; 7 bases line up with TRBD1. CDR1 and CDR2 from the germline V gene are PRHDT and FYEKMQ (reference sequence). This CDR3 comprises 16 residues. The V segment lost 5 bases and the J segment 1 base; nucleotides outside the gene matches: 9. DNA for the CDR3: TGTGCCAGCAGCCCCGGGACAGCCCCCGGCACAGATACGCAGTATTTT. Its translation: CASSPGTAPGTDTQYF.

The chain has TRBV28 and TRBJ2-3; D might be TRBD1 (6 bases). Deletions cut 6 bases from V and 2 bases from J, with 12 bases between. This CDR3 contains 14 residues. Germline CDR1 MDHEN, CDR2 SYDVKM. The CDR3 DNA reads TGTGCCAGCAGATTCGGGACAAACACAGATACGCAGTATTTT. It yields the protein CASRFGTNTDTQYF.

This sequence joins TRBV2 and TRBJ2-1; D possibly corresponds to TRBD1 (6 bases). The CDR3 has 11 amino acids. Between the trimmed V and J ends, which lost 6 bases and 8 bases, there was a span of 8 bases. Germline V gene sequence: CDR1 SNHLY, CDR2 FYNNEI. Written as DNA, the CDR3 is TGTGCCAGCAGACAGGGCGATGAGCAGTTCTTC. Translated, it gives CASRQGDEQFF.